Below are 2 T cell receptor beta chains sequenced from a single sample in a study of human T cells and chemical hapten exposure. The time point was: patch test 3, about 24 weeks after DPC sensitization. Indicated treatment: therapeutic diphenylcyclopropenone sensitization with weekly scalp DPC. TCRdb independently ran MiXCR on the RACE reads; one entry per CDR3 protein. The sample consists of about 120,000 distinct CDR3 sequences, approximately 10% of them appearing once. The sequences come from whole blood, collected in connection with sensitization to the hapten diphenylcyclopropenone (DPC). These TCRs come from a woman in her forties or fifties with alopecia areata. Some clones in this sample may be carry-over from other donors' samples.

CDR3 nucleotide sequence: TGTGCCATCAGGGCGGGACGGGGCACAGATACGCAGTATTTT. Translation gives CAIRAGRGTDTQYF. The chain couples TRBV10-3 to TRBJ2-3; the D gene is possibly TRBD2 (6 bases). The CDR3 runs to 14 residues. V was clipped by 6 bases and J by 1 base, with 11 bases between them. CDR1 and CDR2 from the germline V gene are ENHRY and SYGVKD.

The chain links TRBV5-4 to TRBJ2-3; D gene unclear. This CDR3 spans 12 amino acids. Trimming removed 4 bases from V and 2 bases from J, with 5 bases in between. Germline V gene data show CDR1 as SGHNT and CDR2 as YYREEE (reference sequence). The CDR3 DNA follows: TGTGCCAGCAGCGCCCTCACAGATACGCAGTATTTT. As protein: CASSALTDTQYF.